Listed below are T cell receptor beta chains from one sample, sequenced in a study of identical twins. MiXCR, run by TCRdb on the 5' RACE reads, gives a single entry per CDR3 protein. Here the sample spans hundreds of thousands of distinct CDR3 sequences, 8.5% to 9% being singletons. In addition, the sample was reused for a study of yellow fever vaccine responses in identical twins.

The sequenced sample consisted of PBMCs. Every receptor here comes from a woman aged 18-29 years in good health. Both conserved end residues are part of each CDR3. The order of the fields is V gene, D gene, J gene, clone size, CDR3 protein, CDR3 DNA. D genes are given only for firm matches. Only some rows state a clone size, as once, few, many or a class for expanded clones.

TRBV5-5	TRBD2	TRBJ2-3	many	CASTPRLAGVITDTQYF	TGTGCCAGCACTCCGCGCCTAGCGGGGGTGATCACAGATACGCAGTATTTT
TRBV19	-	TRBJ2-5	few	CASNQWDYQETQYF	TGTGCCAGTAACCAGTGGGACTACCAAGAGACCCAGTACTTC
TRBV7-8	TRBD2	TRBJ2-1	-	CASRLAGGPGDEQFF	TGTGCCAGCAGGCTAGCGGGAGGGCCCGGCGATGAGCAGTTCTTC
TRBV12-3/TRBV12-4	-	TRBJ2-7	many	CASSLGIEQYF	TGTGCCAGCAGTCTCGGCATAGAGCAGTACTTC
TRBV5-1	-	TRBJ2-1	few	CASSLDAAGSYNEQFF	TGCGCCAGCAGCTTGGATGCGGCGGGCTCCTACAATGAGCAGTTCTTC
TRBV12-3/TRBV12-4	-	TRBJ2-7	many	CASSGTKRSTYEQYF	TGTGCCAGCAGCGGTACGAAGCGGAGTACCTACGAGCAGTACTTC
TRBV6-5	TRBD1	TRBJ1-5	many	CASSYSRTGNQPQHF	TGTGCCAGCAGTTACAGTCGGACAGGAAATCAGCCCCAGCATTTT
TRBV5-1	-	TRBJ2-3	many	CASSLALASYTQYF	TGCGCCAGCAGCTTGGCGCTAGCGTCGTATACGCAGTATTTT
TRBV6-1	TRBD1	TRBJ2-3	many	CASSSTGGRDTQYF	TGTGCCAGCAGCTCGACAGGGGGCCGGGATACGCAGTATTTT
TRBV6-2/TRBV6-3	-	TRBJ2-1	many	CASSPDPSYNEQFF	TGTGCCAGCAGTCCTGACCCATCCTACAATGAGCAGTTCTTC
TRBV12-3/TRBV12-4	-	TRBJ1-6	-	CAIRGGTGDSPLHF	TGTGCCATCCGCGGCGGGACCGGGGATTCACCCCTCCACTTT
TRBV12-3/TRBV12-4	-	TRBJ2-2	many	CASSFAPGIGELFF	TGTGCCAGCAGTTTCGCACCAGGGATCGGGGAGCTGTTTTTT
TRBV14	TRBD2	TRBJ2-5	many	CASSRRGLAGFQETQYF	TGTGCCAGCAGCCGACGAGGACTAGCGGGATTCCAAGAGACCCAGTACTTC
TRBV7-9	TRBD1	TRBJ2-7	many	CASSTPGTGASEQYF	TGTGCCAGCAGTACGCCGGGGACAGGGGCCTCCGAGCAGTACTTC
TRBV6-1	-	TRBJ2-3	-	CASRLVFSTDTQYF	TGTGCCAGCCGACTGGTTTTTAGCACAGATACGCAGTATTTT
TRBV7-3	-	TRBJ2-2	many	CASSYALNTGELFF	TGTGCCAGCAGCTATGCATTGAACACCGGGGAGCTGTTTTTT
TRBV29-1	-	TRBJ2-7	many	CSAQTYMGTYEQYF	TGCAGCGCACAGACCTACATGGGAACCTACGAGCAGTACTTC
TRBV30	-	TRBJ2-7	few	CAWRNWGARNEQYF	TGTGCCTGGAGAAATTGGGGGGCTCGAAACGAGCAGTACTTC
TRBV6-5	-	TRBJ1-1	many	CASSYRGALATEAFF	TGTGCCAGCAGTTATCGGGGGGCGCTGGCCACTGAAGCTTTCTTT
TRBV4-3	TRBD1	TRBJ2-7	many	CASSPDRGFSYEQYF	TGCGCCAGCAGTCCGGACAGGGGATTCTCCTACGAGCAGTACTTC
TRBV6-2/TRBV6-3	-	TRBJ2-2	few	CASKGISPGELFF	TGTGCCAGCAAGGGGATTAGTCCCGGGGAGCTGTTTTTT
TRBV6-1	TRBD2	TRBJ2-1	few	CASMGSGSRDEQFF	TGTGCCAGCATGGGTAGCGGGAGTCGAGATGAGCAGTTCTTC
TRBV7-6	TRBD2	TRBJ2-5	-	CASSLEVGRTSGLPIQETQYF	TGTGCCAGCAGCTTAGAGGTCGGGCGGACTAGCGGGCTTCCGATACAAGAGACCCAGTACTTC